This TCR beta chain originates from a study of molecular identifiers for immune sequencing clone quantification (dated by TCRdb to 2017 to 2018). Describing the broader study: For a replicate experiment, RNA from around 20,000 or 100,000 naive CD8 T cells was divided into five aliquots, of which four were sequenced. This methods study used CD8 T cells to benchmark TCR RNA copy counting and molecular-identifier clustering-based TCR repertoire sequencing (MIDCIRS). Broader findings and caveats from the paper: When barcode sub-clustering was omitted, TCR diversity was inflated by chimeric consensus sequences, with chimeras reaching as high as 47%. Spiked-in Jurkat TCR RNA (roughly 10 copies' worth), which is not part of the donor repertoire, was contained in the naive libraries. The sizes of highly expanded clones could end up underestimated when identical TCR molecules share a barcode. About 3 recovered TCR RNA copies per cell were obtained by modeling, versus about 9.7 by digital PCR, implying a capture efficiency of 30% to 35%. Clones above 20 RNA copies held over 97% of molecules in CMV-specific effector cells but under 1% in naive cells. Even against a background of 850,000 to 1,000,000 naive CD8 T cells, spiked-in Jurkat TCR RNA amounting to a single cell's worth was reported to be detectable.

The library was built by means of PCR. Sequencing was performed on an Illumina HiSeq 4000. Bulk TCR libraries were made following a previously described method, with the TCR primers given in Table S5. Total RNA was purified with the Qiagen AllPrep DNA/RNA kit. Before any analysis, reads coming from multiple sequencing runs of the same library were combined into one pool. On the study's bioinformatics: Reads were retained only if the reads had an exact TCR constant sequence, and the retained reads were trimmed to 150 nt and grouped according to their 12-nt molecular barcodes. Reads within each barcode group were sub-clustered using a 15% Levenshtein threshold, and quality-weighted consensus sequences were constructed for each RNA molecule. Non-functional sequences were filtered out, along with any lower-count sequence sitting one edit away from another sequence. Barcode sub-clusters with fewer than 20% of the maximum read count were removed, based on fitting two negative binomial distributions. TCRdb reworked the public reads: Q25 trimming with fastp, MiXCR clone assembly, productive beta chains retained. CDR3 protein sequences are deduplicated, and each keeps its most common genes and DNA. It is TCRdb's table, rather than the study itself, that gives the V and J calls and clone size. For this sample there are more than 300,000 distinct CDR3 sequences; roughly 23% appear just once. The ten largest clones add up to about 0.81% of the sample.

Trimming costs V 1 base and J 15 bases, and their ends lie 13 bases apart. From its cysteine to its phenylalanine, the CDR3 spans 12 amino acids. Only the CDR3 DNA is retained, 36 bases long and in frame from the first base. In the germline V gene, CDR1 corresponds to SGHDT and CDR2 to YYEEEE. Libraries of naive CD8 T cells were generated from roughly 20,000 to 1,000,000 sorted cells, with 10%, 30% or 50% of the purified RNA used. Naive CD8 T cells, defined as CD8+CD4-CCR7+CD45RA+, were FACS-sorted into RLT Plus buffer on a BD FACSAria II. Around 10 TCR copies' worth of Jurkat RNA were spiked into roughly 20,000-1,000,000 naive CD8 T cell samples to test detection sensitivity. Enrichment of CD8 T cells was performed with RosetteSep CD8+ T Cell Enrichment Cocktail and Ficoll-Paque, after which ACK red cell lysis was carried out. There are many counts of this clonotype. Its antigen is not yet known. Qualities for individual bases were not recorded, and no much larger clone is one base off.

The TCR sequence derives from a human donor in good health. Some libraries in this study had Jurkat cell RNA spiked in. Source material: naive CD8+ T cells from blood, with Jurkat cell RNA spiked in. The cell subset or site label for this specimen denotes: FACS-sorted CD8+CD4-CCR7+CD45RA+ naive T cells. The V gene is TRBV5-6 and the J gene is TRBJ1-4, and perhaps TRBD1 as D gene, on 6 matching bases. The CDR3 region: CASSLNTGSVFF. The DNA sequence is TGTGCCAGCAGCTTGAACACAGGGTCGGTGTTTTTT.